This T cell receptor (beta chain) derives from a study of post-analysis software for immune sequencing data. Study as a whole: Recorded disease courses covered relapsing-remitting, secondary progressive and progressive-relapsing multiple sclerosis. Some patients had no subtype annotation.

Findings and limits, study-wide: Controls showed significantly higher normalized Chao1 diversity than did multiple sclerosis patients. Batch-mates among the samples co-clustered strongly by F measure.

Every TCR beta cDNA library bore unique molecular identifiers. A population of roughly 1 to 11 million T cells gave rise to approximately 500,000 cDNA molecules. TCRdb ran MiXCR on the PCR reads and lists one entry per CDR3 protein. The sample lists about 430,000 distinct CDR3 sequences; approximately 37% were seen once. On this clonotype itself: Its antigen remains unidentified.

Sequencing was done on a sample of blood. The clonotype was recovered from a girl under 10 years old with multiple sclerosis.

The CDR3 reads CASSYPGAHEQYF. The DNA for the CDR3 is TGTGCCAGCAGTTACCCAGGTGCCCACGAGCAGTACTTC. This chain connects TRBV6-2 or TRBV6-3 to TRBJ2-7; D unresolved. Germline V gene data show CDR1 as MNHEY and CDR2 as SVGEGT. V was clipped by 2 bases and J by 5 bases, with 10 bases between them. The CDR3 spans 13 residues.